These 26 T cell receptor beta chains were all obtained from the same sample, sequenced in a study of CD8 T cells in Susac syndrome. Random hexamers were used to reverse transcribe roughly 0.45 to 1 ug of RNA. In TCRdb, the immunoSEQ multiplex PCR reads were re-called with MiXCR into one record per CDR3 protein. The table has 180,000 or so distinct CDR3 sequences, about 95% seen once; the top ten hold 0.085% to 0.11%. Sequencing was performed on CD4+ T cells from PBMCs. These receptors originate from a human donor in good health.

V usage is TRBV29-1 and J usage is TRBJ1-1; 12 bases fit TRBD1. The CDR3 has 14 amino acids. Germline V lookup: CDR1 SQVTM, CDR2 ANQGSEA. V was clipped by 5 bases and J by 6 bases; unmatched bases: 7. CDR3 protein: CSVHEGQGASEAFF. The CDR3 nucleotides are TGCAGCGTTCACGAGGGACAGGGGGCATCTGAAGCTTTCTTT.

The chain links TRBV28 to TRBJ2-7, with no clear D. The V end was cut by 3 bases, the J end by 2 bases, with 8 bases between. Looked up from germline, CDR1 is MDHEN and CDR2 is SYDVKM. CDR3 size: 13 residues. CDR3 bases: TGTGCCAGCAGTTTGTCCAAGACCTACGAGCAGTACTTC. Encoded protein: CASSLSKTYEQYF.

The chain links TRBV29-1 to TRBJ2-2; possible D gene TRBD1, 5 bases. Germline V gene sequence: CDR1 SQVTM, CDR2 ANQGSEA. The CDR3 loop spans 13 amino acids. Trimming shortened V by 4 bases and J by 4 bases, and 10 bases separated the two germline ends. The CDR3, as DNA: TGCAGCGTTGCGGACACGACCACCGGGGAGCTGTTTTTT. This sequence encodes CSVADTTTGELFF.

The V and J genes are TRBV18 and TRBJ1-2; D ambiguous. Trimming shortened V by 3 bases and J by 8 bases, and 13 bases separated the two germline ends. CDR3 length: 13 residues. CDR1 is KGHSH and CDR2 is LQKENI in the germline V gene. The CDR3 is CASSPEKGGGYTF. The DNA for the CDR3 is TGTGCCAGCTCACCTGAGAAGGGCGGAGGCTACACCTTC.

The chain links TRBV5-1 to TRBJ1-3; D is perhaps TRBD1 (6 bases). Trimming took 0 bases from V and 8 from J, leaving 15 bases between them. CDR1 and CDR2 from the germline V gene are SGHRS and YFSETQ. The CDR3 is 15 amino acids. The CDR3 DNA reads as TGCGCCAGCAGCTTGGCGAAGGGGGAGACGGACACCATATATTTT. This gives the protein CASSLAKGETDTIYF.

The chain carries TRBV7-9 and TRBJ2-3; 8 nucleotides align to TRBD2. Germline CDR1 and CDR2: SEHNR and FQNEAQ (reference sequence). V gave up 2 bases and J gave up 5 bases; unmatched junction bases: 9. The CDR3 sequence is 16 residues long. CDR3 DNA sequence: TGTGCCAGCAGCTTATCGGGCGGGAGGAGGTTAGATACGCAGTATTTT. It yields the protein CASSLSGGRRLDTQYF.

The rearrangement joins TRBV7-2 to TRBJ2-1, with 8 positions matching TRBD2. In germline, CDR1 is SGHTA, CDR2 FQGNSA. CDR3 length: 15 amino acids. The J segment lost 9 bases and the V segment lost 3 bases, leaving 10 bases of the junction unmatched. CDR3 loop: CASSLGLSGTGEQFF. DNA for the CDR3: TGTGCCAGCAGCTTGGGTCTTAGCGGGACGGGTGAGCAGTTCTTC.

The chain carries TRBV15 and TRBJ2-5; the D call may be TRBD1 or TRBD2 (5 bases each). Trimming removed 0 bases from V and 3 bases from J, with 11 bases in between. CDR3 size: 15 residues. The germline V gene encodes CDR1 LNHNV and CDR2 YYDKDF (reference sequence). Written as DNA, the CDR3 is TGTGCCACCAGCAGAGATCTGGGGGTAGAAGAGACCCAGTACTTC. Translation gives CATSRDLGVEETQYF.

V gene TRBV3-1 combines with J gene TRBJ2-7; 8 nucleotides match TRBD2. CDR3 length equals 14 residues. The germline gives CDR1 LGHDT, CDR2 YNNKEL (reference sequence). J lost 6 bases, V lost 1 base, and 5 bases had no gene match. In DNA form, the CDR3 reads TGTGCCAGCAGCCAAGTTGCGGGAGGACGCGAGCAGTACTTC. It encodes CASSQVAGGREQYF.

The rearrangement links TRBV7-9 to TRBJ2-6; no firm D call. The V end was cut by 3 bases, the J end by 3 bases, with 3 bases between. CDR3 length equals 13 residues. Germline V gives CDR1 SEHNR, CDR2 FQNEAQ (reference sequence). CDR3 DNA sequence: TGTGCCAGCAGCTTTGGTGGGGCCAACGTCCTGACTTTC. Encoded protein: CASSFGGANVLTF.

The chain recombines TRBV20-1 with TRBJ1-5, with 8 bases aligning to TRBD1. V lost 3 bases, J lost 5 bases, and 9 bases stayed unmatched. The germline V gene encodes CDR1 DFQATT and CDR2 SNEGSKA (reference sequence). The CDR3 runs to 15 residues. The CDR3 DNA reads as TGCAGTGCTAGGCCCCCGGGGACAGGCGATCAGCCCCAGCATTTT. It yields the protein CSARPPGTGDQPQHF.

The gene calls are TRBV27 and TRBJ2-7, with 11 positions matching TRBD2. The J segment lost 3 bases and the V segment lost 5 bases, leaving 6 bases of the junction unmatched. The germline gives CDR1 MNHEY, CDR2 SMNVEV (reference sequence). The CDR3 runs to 15 residues. The chain's CDR3 is CASSPTLAGGYEQYF. For the CDR3, the DNA is TGTGCCAGCAGTCCCACGCTAGCGGGAGGCTACGAGCAGTACTTC.

This clonotype was counted only a few times. CDR3 residues: CASSRLGNGLTDTQYF. The CDR3, as DNA: TGTGCCAGCAGCCGTCTGGGGAACGGGCTCACAGATACGCAGTATTTT. The gene calls are TRBV11-2 and TRBJ2-3; D is uncertain. There are 16 residues in the CDR3. Trimming left V 5 bases short and J 2 bases short, with 17 bases between. Germline V gives CDR1 SGHAT, CDR2 FQNNGV.

This chain uses TRBV4-3 with TRBJ2-1; D perhaps matches TRBD2 (5 bases). Germline CDR1 reads LGHNA; CDR2 reads YSLEER. The germline V and J ends were trimmed by 0 bases and 5 bases, with 11 bases remaining between them. The CDR3 has 15 residues. The CDR3 coding sequence is TGCGCCAGCAGCCAAGAAGGTCGGACTGACAATGAGCAGTTCTTC. Residues: CASSQEGRTDNEQFF.

The chain links TRBV18 to TRBJ2-3; D ambiguous. This CDR3 contains 15 residues. Deletions cut 5 bases from V and 0 bases from J, with 12 bases between. The germline V gene encodes CDR1 KGHSH and CDR2 LQKENI. The CDR3 DNA reads as TGTGCCAGCTCAACCCAGAGCACTAGCACAGATACGCAGTATTTT. Residues: CASSTQSTSTDTQYF.

The rearrangement uses TRBV27 and TRBJ2-2; 13 bases match TRBD2. Germline V gene data show CDR1 as MNHEY and CDR2 as SMNVEV (reference sequence). CDR3 size: 17 residues. Trimming removed 3 bases from V and 4 bases from J; junction bases left unmatched: 5. This CDR3 reads CASSFGLAGDFTGELFF. The CDR3 nucleotides read TGTGCCAGCAGTTTTGGACTAGCGGGAGATTTCACCGGGGAGCTGTTTTTT.

The chain joins TRBV9 to TRBJ2-5, with 11 bases that match TRBD1. The CDR3 spans 13 residues. The V gene end was trimmed by 3 bases and the J gene end by 7 bases; junction bases not matched to a gene: 2. The germline V gene encodes CDR1 SGDLS and CDR2 YYNGEE. CDR3 nucleotide sequence: TGTGCCAGCAGCGGAGGGACAGGGGGGACCCAGTACTTC. Its translation is CASSGGTGGTQYF.

This chain links TRBV4-3 with TRBJ1-2; D perhaps matches TRBD1 (5 bases). CDR3 length equals 16 residues. V was pared by 0 bases and J by 3 bases, with 14 bases between. The germline V gene has CDR1 LGHNA and CDR2 YSLEER. Written as DNA, the CDR3 is TGCGCCAGCAGCCAAGATCGTTCAGGGAGTGACTATGGCTACACCTTC. Its protein product is CASSQDRSGSDYGYTF.

V and J are TRBV28 and TRBJ2-1, with unresolved D. With 6 bases removed from V and 7 bases from J, the gap between germline ends came to 13 bases. Germline lookup yields CDR1 MDHEN and CDR2 SYDVKM. The CDR3 covers 13 residues. DNA of the CDR3: TGTGCCAGCAGCACGCCGACTGAGAATGAGCAGTTCTTC. Its translation is CASSTPTENEQFF.

The chain uses TRBV12-3 or TRBV12-4 and TRBJ2-3, with a possible D match to TRBD2 (5 bases). Trimming removed 10 bases at V and 4 bases at J, with 15 bases between. This CDR3 spans 13 amino acids. DNA of the CDR3: TGTGCCACCAAATCCGAGGGTTCAGATACGCAGTATTTT. It codes for CATKSEGSDTQYF.

This chain joins TRBV4-3 and TRBJ1-2; TRBD1 matches at 8 bases. Trimming took 0 bases from V and 8 from J; bases not matched to a gene: 5. Germline CDR1 and CDR2: LGHNA and YSLEER. CDR3 length: 14 amino acids. The CDR3 coding sequence is TGCGCCAGCAGCCAAGACCAGGGGGCTGGAGGCTACACCTTC. Amino acids: CASSQDQGAGGYTF.

The rearrangement links TRBV29-1 to TRBJ2-5; D may be TRBD1 or TRBD2 (5 bases each). Germline V CDR1 and CDR2: SQVTM, ANQGSEA. V lost 5 bases to trimming and J lost 7 bases, with 11 bases between them. There are 11 residues in the CDR3. The CDR3 spells CSVLLRGTQYF. The CDR3 nucleotides are TGCAGCGTTTTGTTGAGGGGGACCCAGTACTTC.

The J gene is TRBJ2-6, the V gene TRBV19; D remains unclear. Looked up from germline, CDR1 is LNHDA and CDR2 is SQIVND (reference sequence). Trimming pared 3 bases from V and 1 base from J, leaving 7 bases between. The CDR3 is made up of 15 amino acids. CDR3 DNA sequence: TGTGCCAGTAGTATGATCTCGTCTGGGGCCAACGTCCTGACTTTC. This sequence encodes CASSMISSGANVLTF.

This rearrangement joins TRBV9 to TRBJ1-2; 7 bases are a match to TRBD1. The CDR3 totals 16 residues. With 3 bases clipped from V and 3 bases from J, the junction kept 11 bases outside the gene matches. Germline V CDR1 and CDR2: SGDLS, YYNGEE. CDR3 sequence reads: CASSGPDEQGYYGYTF. For the CDR3, the DNA is TGTGCCAGCAGCGGACCAGATGAACAGGGGTACTATGGCTACACCTTC.

The gene calls are TRBV2 and TRBJ2-5; 7 positions agree with TRBD2. The germline V gene has CDR1 SNHLY and CDR2 FYNNEI. The V segment lost 8 bases and the J segment 2 bases; nucleotides outside the gene matches: 11. The CDR3 consists of 15 residues. Written as DNA, the CDR3 is TGTGCCAGCGGGAGCGGGAAGAAGGGACAAGAGACCCAGTACTTC. Its translation: CASGSGKKGQETQYF.

The V gene is TRBV3-1, the J gene TRBJ1-1; D call uncertain. V dropped 2 bases and J dropped 5 bases, with 9 bases sitting between them. CDR3 length: 13 amino acids. Germline values: CDR1 LGHDT, CDR2 YNNKEL (reference sequence). The CDR3 sequence: CASSQSFWTEAFF. Written as DNA, the CDR3 is TGTGCCAGCAGCCAAAGCTTTTGGACTGAAGCTTTCTTT.